A selection of T cell receptor beta chains follows, all from one sample in a study. MiXCR, applied by TCRdb to the 5' RACE reads, yields one record per CDR3 protein. Among under 60,000 distinct CDR3 sequences listed, around 28% were seen once. The sample was naive CD4+ T cells sorted from blood. These receptors came from a female donor with breast cancer. Each CDR3 is given with its conserved first and last residue.

v_call: TRBV27
j_call: TRBJ2-7
cdr3_aa: CASRPSGGREQYF

v_call: TRBV7-2
j_call: TRBJ2-1
cdr3_aa: CASSLLAAGGARNEQFF

v_call: TRBV7-8
j_call: TRBJ2-7
cdr3_aa: CASSLGAGAGSYEQYF

v_call: TRBV12-3/TRBV12-4
j_call: TRBJ1-1
cdr3_aa: CASSLGGGEAFF

v_call: TRBV6-2/TRBV6-3
j_call: TRBJ1-2
cdr3_aa: CASRRGQGYGYTF

v_call: TRBV7-2
j_call: TRBJ2-5
cdr3_aa: CASSSKLGSGSETQYF

v_call: TRBV28
j_call: TRBJ2-7
cdr3_aa: CASSWDRILYEQYF

v_call: TRBV30
j_call: TRBJ2-5
cdr3_aa: CAWSVSGAETQYF

v_call: TRBV4-1
j_call: TRBJ2-5
cdr3_aa: CASSQETSRQTQYF

v_call: TRBV6-6
j_call: TRBJ1-6
cdr3_aa: CASKTGSLDRENSPLHF

v_call: TRBV9
j_call: TRBJ2-1
cdr3_aa: CAGSVAAGSYNEQFF

v_call: TRBV29-1
j_call: TRBJ1-2
cdr3_aa: CSVSRDYGYTF

v_call: TRBV6-5
j_call: TRBJ1-1
cdr3_aa: CASSYLEGYVSTEAFF

v_call: TRBV25-1
j_call: TRBJ2-7
cdr3_aa: CASSEYPSTGVEQYF

v_call: TRBV11-3
j_call: TRBJ2-2
cdr3_aa: CASSPYNTGELFF

v_call: TRBV7-3
j_call: TRBJ2-3
cdr3_aa: CASSLSPDTQYF

v_call: TRBV12-3/TRBV12-4
j_call: TRBJ1-5
cdr3_aa: CANSFTGLADQPQHF